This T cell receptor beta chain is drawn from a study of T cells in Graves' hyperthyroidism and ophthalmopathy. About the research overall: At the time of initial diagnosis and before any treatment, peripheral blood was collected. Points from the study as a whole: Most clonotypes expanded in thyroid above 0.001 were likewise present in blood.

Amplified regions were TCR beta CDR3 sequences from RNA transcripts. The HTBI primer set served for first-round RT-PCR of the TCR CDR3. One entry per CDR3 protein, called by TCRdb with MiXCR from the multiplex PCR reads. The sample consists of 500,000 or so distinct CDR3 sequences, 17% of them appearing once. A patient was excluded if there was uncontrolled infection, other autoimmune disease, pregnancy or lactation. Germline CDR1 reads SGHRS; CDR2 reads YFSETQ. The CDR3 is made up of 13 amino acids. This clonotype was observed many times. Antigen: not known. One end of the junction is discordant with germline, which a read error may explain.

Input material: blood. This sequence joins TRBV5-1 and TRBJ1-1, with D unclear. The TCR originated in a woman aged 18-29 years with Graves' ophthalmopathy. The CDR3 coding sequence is TGTGCCAGCTCACTGAACATGAACACTGAAGCTTTCTTT. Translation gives CASSLNMNTEAFF.